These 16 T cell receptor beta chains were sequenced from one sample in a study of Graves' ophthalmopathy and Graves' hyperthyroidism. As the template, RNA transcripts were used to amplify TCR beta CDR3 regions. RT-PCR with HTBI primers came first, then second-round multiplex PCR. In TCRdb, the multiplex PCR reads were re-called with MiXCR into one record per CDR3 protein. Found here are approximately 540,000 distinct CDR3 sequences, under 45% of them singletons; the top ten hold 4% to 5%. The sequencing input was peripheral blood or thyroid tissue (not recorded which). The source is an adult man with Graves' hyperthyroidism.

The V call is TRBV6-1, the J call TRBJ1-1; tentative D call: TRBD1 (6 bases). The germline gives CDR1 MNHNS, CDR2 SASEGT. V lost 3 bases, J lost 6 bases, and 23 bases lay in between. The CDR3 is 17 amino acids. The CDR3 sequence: CASSDLTSGGRGAEAFF. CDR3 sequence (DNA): TGTGCCAGCAGTGATCTAACGTCTGGAGGCAGGGGCGCTGAAGCTTTCTTT.

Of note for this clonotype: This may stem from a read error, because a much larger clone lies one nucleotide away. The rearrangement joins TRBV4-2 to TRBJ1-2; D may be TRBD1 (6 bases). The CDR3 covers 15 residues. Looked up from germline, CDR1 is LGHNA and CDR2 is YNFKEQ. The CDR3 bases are TGTGCCAGCAGCCAAGAGCCAGGGGCCGGCTATGGCCACACCTTC. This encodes CASSQEPGAGYGHTF.

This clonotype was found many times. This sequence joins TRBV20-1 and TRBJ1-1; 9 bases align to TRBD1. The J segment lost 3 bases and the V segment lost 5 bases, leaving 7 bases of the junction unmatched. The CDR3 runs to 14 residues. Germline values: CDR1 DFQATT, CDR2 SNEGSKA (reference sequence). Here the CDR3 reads CSARRDRADTEAFF. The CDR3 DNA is TGCAGTGCTCGCCGGGACAGGGCAGACACTGAAGCTTTCTTT.

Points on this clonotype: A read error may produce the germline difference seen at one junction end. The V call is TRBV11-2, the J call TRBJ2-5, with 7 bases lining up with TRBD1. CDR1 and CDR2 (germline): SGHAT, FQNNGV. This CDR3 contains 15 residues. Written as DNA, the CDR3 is TGTGCCGGCAGCCCACCGACAGGGTTGGGAGAGACCCAGTACTTC. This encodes CAGSPPTGLGETQYF. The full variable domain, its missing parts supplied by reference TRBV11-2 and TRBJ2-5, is EAGVAQSPRYKIIEKRQSVAFWCNPISGHATLYWYQQILGQGPKLLIQFQNNGVVDDSQLPKDRFSAERLKGVDSTLKIQPAKLEDSAVYLCAGSPPTGLGETQYFGPGTRLLVL.

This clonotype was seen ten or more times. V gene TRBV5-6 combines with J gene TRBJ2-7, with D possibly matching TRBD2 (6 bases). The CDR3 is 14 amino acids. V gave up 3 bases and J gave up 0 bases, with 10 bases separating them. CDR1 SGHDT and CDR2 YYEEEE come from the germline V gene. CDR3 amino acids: CASSSAGSSYEQYF. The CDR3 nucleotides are TGTGCCAGCAGCTCGGCGGGGAGCTCCTACGAGCAGTACTTC.

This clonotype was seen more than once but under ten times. The CDR3 DNA sequence: TGTGCCAGCAGTTCCTCAGGGGGCGCGAATCAGCCCCAGCATTTT. This gives the protein CASSSSGGANQPQHF. This chain uses TRBV12-3 or TRBV12-4 with TRBJ1-5; 8 bases fit TRBD1. Trimming removed 4 bases from V and 4 bases from J; junction bases left unmatched: 6. CDR3 length: 15 residues.

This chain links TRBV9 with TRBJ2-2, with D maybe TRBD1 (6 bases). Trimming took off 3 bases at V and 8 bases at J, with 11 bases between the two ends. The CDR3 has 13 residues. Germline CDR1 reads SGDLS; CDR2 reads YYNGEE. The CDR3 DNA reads TGTGCCAGCAGCGCGGCCGGGACAGGGGAGCTGTTTTTT. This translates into CASSAAGTGELFF.

CDR3 DNA sequence: TGCAGCGTGGGACTGGGCGATATGAACACTGAAGCTTTCTTT. It yields the protein CSVGLGDMNTEAFF. V and J are TRBV29-1 and TRBJ1-1; D is possibly TRBD1 (5 bases). CDR1 is SQVTM and CDR2 is ANQGSEA in the germline V gene. V lost 6 bases and J lost 0, with 14 bases in between. This CDR3 spans 14 amino acids.

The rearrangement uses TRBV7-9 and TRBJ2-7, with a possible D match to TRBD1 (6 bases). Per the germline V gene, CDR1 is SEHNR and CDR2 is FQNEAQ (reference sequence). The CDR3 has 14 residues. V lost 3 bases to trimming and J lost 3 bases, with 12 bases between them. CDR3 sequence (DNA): TGTGCCAGCAGCTTTCTAGGGGGAGACTACGAGCAGTACTTC. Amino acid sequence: CASSFLGGDYEQYF.

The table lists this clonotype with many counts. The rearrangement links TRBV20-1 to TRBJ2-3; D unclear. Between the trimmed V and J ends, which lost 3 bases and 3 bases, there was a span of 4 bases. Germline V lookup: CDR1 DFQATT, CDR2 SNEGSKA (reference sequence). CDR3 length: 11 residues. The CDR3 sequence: CSARRTDTQYF. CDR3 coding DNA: TGCAGTGCTAGGAGGACAGATACGCAGTATTTT.

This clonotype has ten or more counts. The CDR3 sequence: CASSLALGTSIEELFF. In DNA form, the CDR3 reads TGTGCCAGCAGCTTAGCGCTTGGGACTAGTATCGAGGAGCTGTTTTTT. The J gene is TRBJ2-2, the V gene TRBV7-9; 8 bases fit TRBD2. CDR3 length equals 16 residues. Germline V gives CDR1 SEHNR, CDR2 FQNEAQ (reference sequence). The V and J ends lost 0 bases and 10 bases, in that order; junction bases with no gene match: 10.

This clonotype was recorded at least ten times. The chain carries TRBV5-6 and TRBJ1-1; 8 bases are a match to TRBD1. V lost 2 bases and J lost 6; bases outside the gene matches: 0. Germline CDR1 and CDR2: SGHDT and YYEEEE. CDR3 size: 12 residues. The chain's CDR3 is CASSLQGAEAFF. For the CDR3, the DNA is TGTGCCAGCAGCTTACAGGGGGCTGAAGCTTTCTTT.

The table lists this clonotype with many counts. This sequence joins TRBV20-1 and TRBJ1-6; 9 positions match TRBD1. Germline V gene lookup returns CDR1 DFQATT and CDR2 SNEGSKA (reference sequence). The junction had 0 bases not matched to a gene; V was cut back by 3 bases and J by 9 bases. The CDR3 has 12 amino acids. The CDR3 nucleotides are TGCAGTGCTAGGACAGGGGGTTCACCCCTCCACTTT. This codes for CSARTGGSPLHF.

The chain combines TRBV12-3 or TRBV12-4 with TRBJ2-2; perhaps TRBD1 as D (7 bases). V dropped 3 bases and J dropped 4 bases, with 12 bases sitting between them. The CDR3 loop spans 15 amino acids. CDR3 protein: CASSFGQGGTGELFF. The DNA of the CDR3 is TGTGCCAGCAGTTTTGGGCAGGGGGGCACCGGGGAGCTGTTTTTT.

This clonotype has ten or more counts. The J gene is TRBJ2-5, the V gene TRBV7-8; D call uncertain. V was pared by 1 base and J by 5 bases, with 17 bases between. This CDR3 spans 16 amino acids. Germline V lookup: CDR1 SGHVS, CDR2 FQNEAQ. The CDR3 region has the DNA TGTGCCAGCAGCTTAGTATCCCTGGGTGGCTGGGAGACCCAGTACTTC. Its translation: CASSLVSLGGWETQYF. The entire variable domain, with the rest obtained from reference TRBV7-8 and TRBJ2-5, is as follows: GAGVSQSPRYKVAKRGQDVALRCDPISGHVSLFWYQQALGQGPEFLTYFQNEAQLDKSGLPSDRFFAERPEGSVSTLKIQRTQQEDSAVYLCASSLVSLGGWETQYFGPGTRLLVL.

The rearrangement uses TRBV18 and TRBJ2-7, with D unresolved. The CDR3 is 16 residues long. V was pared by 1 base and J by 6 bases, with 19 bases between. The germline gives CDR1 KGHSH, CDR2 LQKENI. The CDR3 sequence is CASSPLGVGQVGEQYF. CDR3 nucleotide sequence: TGTGCCAGCTCACCACTTGGCGTAGGGCAGGTTGGCGAGCAGTACTTC.